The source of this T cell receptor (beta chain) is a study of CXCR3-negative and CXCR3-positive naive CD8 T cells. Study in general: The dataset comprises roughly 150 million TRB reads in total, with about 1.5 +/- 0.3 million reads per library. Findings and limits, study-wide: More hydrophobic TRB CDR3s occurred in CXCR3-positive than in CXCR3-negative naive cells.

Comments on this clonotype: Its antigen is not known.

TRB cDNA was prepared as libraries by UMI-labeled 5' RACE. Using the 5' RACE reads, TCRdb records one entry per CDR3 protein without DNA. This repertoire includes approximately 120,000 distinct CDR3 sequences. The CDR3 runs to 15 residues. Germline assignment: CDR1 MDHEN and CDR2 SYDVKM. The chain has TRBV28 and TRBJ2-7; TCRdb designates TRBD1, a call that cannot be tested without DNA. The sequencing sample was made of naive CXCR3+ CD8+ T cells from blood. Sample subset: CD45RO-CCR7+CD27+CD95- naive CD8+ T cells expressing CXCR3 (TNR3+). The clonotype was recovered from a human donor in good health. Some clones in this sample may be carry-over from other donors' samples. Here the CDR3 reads CASSHPGTGVYEQYF.